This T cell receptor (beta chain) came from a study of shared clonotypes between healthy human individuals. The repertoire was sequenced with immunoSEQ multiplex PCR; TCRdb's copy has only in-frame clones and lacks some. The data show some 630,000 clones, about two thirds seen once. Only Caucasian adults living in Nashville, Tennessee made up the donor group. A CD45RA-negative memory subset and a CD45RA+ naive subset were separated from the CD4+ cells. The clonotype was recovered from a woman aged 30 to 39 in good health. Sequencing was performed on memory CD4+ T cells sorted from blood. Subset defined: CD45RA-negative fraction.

The CDR3 is CASSPRQGTNTGELFF. The CDR3 bases are TGCGCCAGCAGCCCCAGACAGGGGACGAACACCGGGGAGCTGTTTTTT. The chain has TRBV5-1 and TRBJ2-2; 8 bases fit TRBD1. The V segment lost 4 bases and the J segment 0 bases; nucleotides outside the gene matches: 5. CDR1 is SGHRS and CDR2 is YFSETQ in the germline V gene. This CDR3 comprises 16 residues. The whole variable domain, remainder taken from reference TRBV5-1 and TRBJ2-2, is KAGVTQTPRYLIKTRGQQVTLSCSPISGHRSVSWYQQTPGQGLQFLFEYFSETQRNKGNFPGRFSGRQFSNSRSEMNVSTLELGDSALYLCASSPRQGTNTGELFFGEGSRLTVL.